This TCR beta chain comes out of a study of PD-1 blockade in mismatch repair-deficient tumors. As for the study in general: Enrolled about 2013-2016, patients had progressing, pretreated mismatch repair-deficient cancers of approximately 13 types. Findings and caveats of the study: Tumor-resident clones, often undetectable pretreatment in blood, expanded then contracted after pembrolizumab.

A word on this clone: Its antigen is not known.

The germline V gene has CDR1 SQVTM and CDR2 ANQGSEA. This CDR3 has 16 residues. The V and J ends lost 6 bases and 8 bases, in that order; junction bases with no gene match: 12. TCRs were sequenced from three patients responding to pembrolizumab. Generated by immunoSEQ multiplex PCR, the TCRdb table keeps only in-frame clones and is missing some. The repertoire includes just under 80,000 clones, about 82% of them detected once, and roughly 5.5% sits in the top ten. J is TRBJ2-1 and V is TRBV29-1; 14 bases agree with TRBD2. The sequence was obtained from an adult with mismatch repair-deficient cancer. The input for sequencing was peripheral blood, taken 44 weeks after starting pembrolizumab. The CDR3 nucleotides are TGCAGCGTCCCTTGGACTAGCGGGAGGTCCGACGATGAGCAGTTCTTC. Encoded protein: CSVPWTSGRSDDEQFF.